One TCR beta chain is described in this entry. Its antigen is undetermined. The CDR3 spans 13 residues. The V end was cut by 4 bases, the J end by 4 bases, with 9 bases between. The germline CDR1 and CDR2 sequences are SGHKS and YYEKEE (reference sequence). The sample belongs to a study of T-cell memory formation after mild COVID-19. Study background: Among the donors, TCR clusters were largely specific to each donor.

Study-wide findings and caveats: Clonal second-wave expansions that peaked on day 37 had unconfirmed SARS-CoV-2 specificity.

TCRdb independently ran MiXCR on the 5' RACE reads; one entry per CDR3 protein. Among about 190,000 distinct CDR3 sequences, more than 25% were seen once, and the ten largest hold 11%. The chain has TRBV5-5 and TRBJ2-1; perhaps TRBD1 as D (5 bases). The TCR was taken from an adult woman who had mild COVID-19 (a few samples of this study predate the infection). Cell type and time point are not known. The sample comprised PBMCs or a T cell subset sorted from them (not recorded which). CDR3 sequence (DNA): TGTGCCAGCAGCAACGCAGGGTACAATGAGCAGTTCTTC. The encoded protein is CASSNAGYNEQFF.